The T cell receptor beta chain described here comes from a study of T-cell memory formation after mild COVID-19. The CDR3 spans 18 residues. The junction had 7 bases not matched to a gene; V was cut back by 0 bases and J by 7 bases. Per germline, CDR1 SGHRS and CDR2 YFSETQ. Each CDR3 protein gets one entry after TCRdb re-called the 5' RACE reads with MiXCR. Of about 320,000 distinct CDR3 sequences listed, 13% to 15% were seen once; the top ten hold around 23%. The chain recombines TRBV5-1 with TRBJ2-1; 16 positions match TRBD2. Sequenced material: PBMCs or a T cell subset sorted from them (not recorded which). The TCR sequence derives from a young man who had mild COVID-19 (a few samples of this study predate the infection). Cell type and time point are not known. CDR3 sequence: CASSLEGLAGGRWNEQFF. The DNA of the CDR3 is TGCGCCAGCAGCTTGGAGGGACTAGCGGGGGGGCGTTGGAATGAGCAGTTCTTC.